This T cell receptor (beta chain) was found in a study of cytomegalovirus exposure and HLA in healthy donors. The PCR ran on 60 Vbeta and 13 Jbeta primers. TCRdb's copy holds only in-frame clones and misses some; the assay was immunoSEQ multiplex PCR. The sample has approximately 76,000 clones, 70% to 85% seen once. Study findings and constraints: Researchers had no immune exposure information except CMV serostatus available. Reportedly, cytomegalovirus status was diagnosed with high sensitivity and specificity. TCR beta V segments were, for the most part, productive about 87% or about 30% of the time in an earlier analysis.

The table lists this clone with a few counts. Its specificity is not known. The source material was PBMCs. The clonotype was recovered from a young man in good health and CMV-seronegative.

CDR3 sequence: CASSQGQLYEQYF. The CDR3 DNA reads TGCGCCAGCAGCCAAGGACAGCTCTACGAGCAGTACTTC. The rearrangement uses TRBV4-3 and TRBJ2-7; the D gene is possibly TRBD1 (5 bases). V gave up 1 base and J gave up 3 bases, with 7 bases separating them. Germline-derived CDR1 and CDR2 are LGHNA and YSLEER. The CDR3 consists of 13 residues.